This TCR beta chain was documented in a study of OX40 agonist ivuxolimab in advanced cancers. The protocol was immunoSEQ multiplex PCR, while the TCRdb copy is restricted to in-frame clones and leaves out a portion. Among over 85,000 clones listed, about 90% were seen once. The CDR3 contains 13 residues. Germline V gene data show CDR1 as SGHAT and CDR2 as FQNNGV. V lost 1 base, J lost 6 bases, and 2 bases stayed unmatched. The chain carries TRBV11-2 and TRBJ2-7; 8 nucleotides line up with TRBD2. The source was CD4+ or CD8+ T cells sorted from blood, collected in a trial of the OX40 agonist ivuxolimab. The receptor comes from an adult with an advanced solid tumor such as melanoma, head and neck, liver or kidney cancer. The CDR3 coding sequence is TGTGCCAGCAGCTTAGTTCTAGCGGGCGAGCAGTACTTC. Amino acid sequence: CASSLVLAGEQYF. The variable domain in full, with the rest retrieved from reference TRBV11-2 and TRBJ2-7, is EAGVAQSPRYKIIEKRQSVAFWCNPISGHATLYWYQQILGQGPKLLIQFQNNGVVDDSQLPKDRFSAERLKGVDSTLKIQPAKLEDSAVYLCASSLVLAGEQYFGPGTRLTVT.